The rows below give T cell receptor beta chains drawn from one sample of a study of cytomegalovirus exposure and HLA in healthy donors. Method: immunoSEQ multiplex PCR; TCRdb's copy keeps in-frame clones and lacks some. Recorded for this sample: some 200,000 clones. Sequencing was done on a sample of PBMCs. These receptors originate from a man aged 30 to 39 in good health and CMV-seronegative. Each CDR3 is given without its conserved first and last residue. Each record gives: V gene, J gene, CDR3 protein.

TRBV2	TRBJ1-5	ASSELGQYNQPQH
TRBV18	TRBJ1-1	ASSPPGGSYTEAF
TRBV5-8	TRBJ1-4	ASSLGGTNEKLF
TRBV10-3	TRBJ1-1	AISESREAF
TRBV4-1	TRBJ2-5	ASSHRLAGGYQETQY
TRBV30	.	ARRQGGSYEQY
TRBV5-8	TRBJ2-7	ASTAWGTTYEQY
TRBV19	TRBJ1-4	ASSIPDRTRMPNEKLF
TRBV11-3	TRBJ1-1	ASREGPNEAF
TRBV4-3	TRBJ1-4	ASSQEQGVNEKLF
TRBV18	TRBJ2-3	ASSPLAGVGTDTQY
TRBV10-3	TRBJ1-1	AISGGEAGSTEAF
TRBV30	TRBJ2-3	AWSVAGGIWDTQY
TRBV6-5	TRBJ2-7	ASSYSPQGPKGEQY
TRBV7-2	TRBJ2-5	ASSLAGGKTQY
TRBV19	TRBJ2-7	ASSLNKGGYEQY
TRBV4-3	TRBJ2-3	ASSRQGALSDTQY
TRBV6-5	TRBJ1-1	ASSPTQGFGTEAF
TRBV5-5	TRBJ2-7	ASSPGTGAPEQY
TRBV5-6	TRBJ2-3	ASSSEADTQY
TRBV6-1	TRBJ2-2	ASSATSSTGELF
TRBV10-3	TRBJ2-7	AISDQTSGEDEQY
TRBV28	TRBJ2-7	ASSLAGQGWGSYEQY
TRBV12-5	TRBJ1-1	ASGLGDSSNTEAF
TRBV19	TRBJ2-7	ASSIEGTGGRYEQY
TRBV7-8	TRBJ2-1	ASSLAPTGQQNNEQF
TRBV9	TRBJ2-1	ASSVGGAGGSNEQF
TRBV6-6	TRBJ1-5	ASSTSRGIGQPQH
TRBV7-8	TRBJ1-1	ASSTREWNTEAF
TRBV9	TRBJ2-7	ASSVVHRGAGAFYEQY
TRBV6-1	TRBJ2-7	ASSEVGLAGLYEQY
TRBV9	TRBJ2-7	ASSVDGLYEQY
TRBV5-6	TRBJ2-7	ASSFYWATYEQY
TRBV5-1	TRBJ1-1	ASSSGQNTEAF
TRBV9	TRBJ1-1	ASSPGQGVFIGAEAF
TRBV27	TRBJ1-5	ASSLRQGLQPQH
TRBV7-3	TRBJ2-3	ASSPTPMGGADTQY
TRBV18	TRBJ2-3	ASSPRALAGGDTQY
TRBV7-9	TRBJ1-2	ASSYTGNHGYT
TRBV11-2	TRBJ1-2	ASSVMRSYGYT
TRBV19	TRBJ2-2	ASSQEYPGELF
TRBV30	TRBJ1-1	AWSPQQGMNTEAF
TRBV11-1	TRBJ2-1	ASSSQGLINEQF
TRBV19	TRBJ2-3	ASQVQGSAFSDTQY
TRBV5-1	TRBJ2-3	ASTQGLAGPSTDTQY
TRBV30	TRBJ1-1	AWSVHRDTEAF
TRBV4-2	TRBJ2-7	ASSQEWRGTYEQY
TRBV19	TRBJ1-2	ASSHPTGLYGYT
TRBV27	TRBJ1-1	ASSLWGENTEAF
TRBV5-1	TRBJ2-2	ASSTDRVSAGELF
TRBV18	TRBJ2-4	ASSPGAGGNIQY
TRBV6-5	TRBJ2-7	ASARAGAFYEQY
TRBV4-2	TRBJ1-5	ASSHDGVVGQPQH
TRBV19	TRBJ2-7	ASSMGTSYEQY
TRBV19	TRBJ1-2	ASSLPENYGYT
TRBV7-8	TRBJ2-2	ASSLEGTGVNTGELF
TRBV30	TRBJ1-2	AWSAERGTGFEGYT
TRBV5-1	TRBJ2-5	ASSLGGTSGRAIGETQY